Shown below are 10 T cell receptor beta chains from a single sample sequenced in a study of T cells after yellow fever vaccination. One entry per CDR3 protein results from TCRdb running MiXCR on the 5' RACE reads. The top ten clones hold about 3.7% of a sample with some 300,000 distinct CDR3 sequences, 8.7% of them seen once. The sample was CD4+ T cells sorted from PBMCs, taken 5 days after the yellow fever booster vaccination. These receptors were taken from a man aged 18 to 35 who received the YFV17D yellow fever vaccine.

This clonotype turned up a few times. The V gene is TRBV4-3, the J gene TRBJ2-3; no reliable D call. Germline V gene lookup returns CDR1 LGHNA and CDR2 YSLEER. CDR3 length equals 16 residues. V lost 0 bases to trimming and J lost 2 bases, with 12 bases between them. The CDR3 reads CASSQERSSFTDTQYF. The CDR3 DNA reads TGCGCCAGCAGCCAAGAGCGGAGTAGCTTCACAGATACGCAGTATTTT.

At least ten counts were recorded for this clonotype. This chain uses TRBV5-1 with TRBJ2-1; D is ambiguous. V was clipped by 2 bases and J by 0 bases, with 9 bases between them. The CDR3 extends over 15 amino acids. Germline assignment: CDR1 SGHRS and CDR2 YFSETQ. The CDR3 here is CASSFADSSYNEQFF. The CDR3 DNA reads TGCGCCAGCAGCTTCGCAGATAGCTCCTACAATGAGCAGTTCTTC.

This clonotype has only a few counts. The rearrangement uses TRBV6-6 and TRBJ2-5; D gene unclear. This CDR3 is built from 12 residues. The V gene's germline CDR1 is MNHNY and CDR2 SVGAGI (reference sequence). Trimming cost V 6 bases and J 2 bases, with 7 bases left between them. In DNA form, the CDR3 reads TGTGCCAGCAGGAGGCCTCAAGAGACCCAGTACTTC. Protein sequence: CASRRPQETQYF.

The CDR3 region is CAISWDKREETQYF. The CDR3 DNA follows: TGTGCCATCAGCTGGGACAAAAGAGAAGAGACCCAGTACTTC. The chain joins TRBV10-3 to TRBJ2-5; TRBD1 is a possible D gene (6 bases). Trimming cost V 6 bases and J 3 bases, with 14 bases left between them. CDR3 length: 14 residues. Germline loops: CDR1 ENHRY, CDR2 SYGVKD.

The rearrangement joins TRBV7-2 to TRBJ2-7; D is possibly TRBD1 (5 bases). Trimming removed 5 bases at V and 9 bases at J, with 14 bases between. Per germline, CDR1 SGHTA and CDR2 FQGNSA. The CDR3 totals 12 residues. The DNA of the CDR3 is TGTGCCAGCAGCGTAACCCGACAGAGGCAGTACTTC. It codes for CASSVTRQRQYF.

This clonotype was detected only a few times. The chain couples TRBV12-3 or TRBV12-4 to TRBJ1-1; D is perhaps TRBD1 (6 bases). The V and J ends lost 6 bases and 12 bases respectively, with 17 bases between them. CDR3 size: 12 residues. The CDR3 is CASSPLQGRSFF. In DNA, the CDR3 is TGTGCCAGCAGCCCGCTCCAGGGGAGGTCTTTCTTT.

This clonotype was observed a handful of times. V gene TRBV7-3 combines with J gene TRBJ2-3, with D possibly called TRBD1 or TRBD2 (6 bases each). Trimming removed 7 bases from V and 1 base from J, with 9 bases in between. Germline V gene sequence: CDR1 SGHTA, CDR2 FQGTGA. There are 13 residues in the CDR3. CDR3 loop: CASKEGGTDTQYF. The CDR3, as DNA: TGTGCCAGCAAGGAGGGGGGCACAGATACGCAGTATTTT.

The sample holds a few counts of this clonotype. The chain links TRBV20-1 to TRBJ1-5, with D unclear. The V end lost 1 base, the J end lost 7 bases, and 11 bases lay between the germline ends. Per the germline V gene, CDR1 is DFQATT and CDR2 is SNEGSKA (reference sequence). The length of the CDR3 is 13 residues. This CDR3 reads CSARVEGNQPQHF. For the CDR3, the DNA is TGCAGTGCTAGAGTGGAGGGTAACCAGCCCCAGCATTTT.

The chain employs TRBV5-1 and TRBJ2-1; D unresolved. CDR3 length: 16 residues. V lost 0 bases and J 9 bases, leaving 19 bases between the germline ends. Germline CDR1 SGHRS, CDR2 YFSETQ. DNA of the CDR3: TGCGCCAGCAGCTTGGAACGGCGTCTAGTTGAGGTTGAGCAGTTCTTC. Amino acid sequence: CASSLERRLVEVEQFF.

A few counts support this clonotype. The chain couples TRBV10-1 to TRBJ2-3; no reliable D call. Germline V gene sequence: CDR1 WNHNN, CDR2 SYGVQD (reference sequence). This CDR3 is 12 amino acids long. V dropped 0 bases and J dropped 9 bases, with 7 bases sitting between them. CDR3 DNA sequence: TGCGCCAGCAGTGAGTCGGGAAGCACGCAGTATTTT. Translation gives CASSESGSTQYF.